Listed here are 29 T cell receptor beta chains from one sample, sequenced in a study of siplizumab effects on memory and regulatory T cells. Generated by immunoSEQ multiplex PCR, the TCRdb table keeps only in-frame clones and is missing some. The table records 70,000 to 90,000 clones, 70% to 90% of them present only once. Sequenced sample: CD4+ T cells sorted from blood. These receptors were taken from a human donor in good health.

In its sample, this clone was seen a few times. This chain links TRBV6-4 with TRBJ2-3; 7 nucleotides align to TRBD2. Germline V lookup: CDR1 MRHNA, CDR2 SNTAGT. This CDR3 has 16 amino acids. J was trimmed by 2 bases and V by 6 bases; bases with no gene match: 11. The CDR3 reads CASRSNGLVNTDTQYF. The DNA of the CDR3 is TGTGCCAGCAGATCAAACGGACTAGTGAACACAGATACGCAGTATTTT.

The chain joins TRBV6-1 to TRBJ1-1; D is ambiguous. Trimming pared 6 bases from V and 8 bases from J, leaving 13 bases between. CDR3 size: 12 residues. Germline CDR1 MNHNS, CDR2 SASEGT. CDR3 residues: CASRHRAEEAFF. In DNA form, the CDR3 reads TGTGCCAGCAGGCACCGGGCAGAAGAAGCTTTCTTT.

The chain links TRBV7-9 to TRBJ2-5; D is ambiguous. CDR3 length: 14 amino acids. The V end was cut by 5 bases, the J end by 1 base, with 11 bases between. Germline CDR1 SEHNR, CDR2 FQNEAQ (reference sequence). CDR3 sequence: CASSPWAGQETQYF. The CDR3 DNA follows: TGTGCCAGCAGCCCCTGGGCAGGCCAAGAGACCCAGTACTTC.

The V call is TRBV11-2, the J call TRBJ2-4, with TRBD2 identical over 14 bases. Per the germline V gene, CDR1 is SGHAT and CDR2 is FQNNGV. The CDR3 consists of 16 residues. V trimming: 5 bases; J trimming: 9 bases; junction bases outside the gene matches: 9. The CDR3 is CASSLGTSGSNGIQYF. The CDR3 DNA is TGTGCCAGCAGCCTAGGGACTAGCGGGAGTAACGGCATTCAGTACTTC.

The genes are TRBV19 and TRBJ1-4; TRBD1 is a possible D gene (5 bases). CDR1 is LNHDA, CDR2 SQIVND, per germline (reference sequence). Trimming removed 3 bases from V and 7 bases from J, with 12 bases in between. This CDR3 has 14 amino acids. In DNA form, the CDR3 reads TGTGCCAGTAGTATCGAGAGGGGTGGTGAAAAACTGTTTTTT. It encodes CASSIERGGEKLFF.

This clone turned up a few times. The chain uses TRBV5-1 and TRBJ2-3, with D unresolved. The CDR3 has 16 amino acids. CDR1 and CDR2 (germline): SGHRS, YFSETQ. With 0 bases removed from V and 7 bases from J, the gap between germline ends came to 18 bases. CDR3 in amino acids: CASSLGTLPPQNTQYF. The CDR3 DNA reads TGCGCCAGCAGCTTGGGGACGTTACCCCCTCAGAATACGCAGTATTTT. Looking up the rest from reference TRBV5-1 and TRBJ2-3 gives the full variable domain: KAGVTQTPRYLIKTRGQQVTLSCSPISGHRSVSWYQQTPGQGLQFLFEYFSETQRNKGNFPGRFSGRQFSNSRSEMNVSTLELGDSALYLCASSLGTLPPQNTQYFGPGTRLTVL.

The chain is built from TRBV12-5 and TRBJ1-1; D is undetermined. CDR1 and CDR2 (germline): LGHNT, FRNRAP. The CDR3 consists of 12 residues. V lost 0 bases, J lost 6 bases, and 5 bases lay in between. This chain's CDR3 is CASGLVTPEAFF. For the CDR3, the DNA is TGTGCTAGTGGTTTGGTAACCCCTGAAGCTTTCTTT.

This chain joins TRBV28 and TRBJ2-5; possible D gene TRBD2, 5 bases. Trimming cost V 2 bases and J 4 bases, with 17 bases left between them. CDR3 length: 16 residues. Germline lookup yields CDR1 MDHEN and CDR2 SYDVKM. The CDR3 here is CASSLLSRGRGETQYF. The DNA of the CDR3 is TGTGCCAGCAGTTTACTATCCCGGGGTAGAGGAGAGACCCAGTACTTC.

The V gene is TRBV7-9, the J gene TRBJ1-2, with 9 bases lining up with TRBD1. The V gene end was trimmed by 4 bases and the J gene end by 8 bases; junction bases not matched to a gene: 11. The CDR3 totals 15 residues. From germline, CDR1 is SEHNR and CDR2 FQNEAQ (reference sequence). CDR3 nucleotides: TGTGCCAGCAGCTCTTCGGGACAGGGAATAGGAGGCTACACCTTC. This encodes CASSSSGQGIGGYTF.

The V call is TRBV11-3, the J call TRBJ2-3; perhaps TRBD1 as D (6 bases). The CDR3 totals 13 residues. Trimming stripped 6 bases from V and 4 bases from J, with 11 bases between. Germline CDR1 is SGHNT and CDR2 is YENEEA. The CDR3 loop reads CASSQTGADTQYF. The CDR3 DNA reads TGTGCCAGCAGTCAGACAGGCGCAGATACGCAGTATTTT.

CDR3 residues: CASSLVAGYTGELFF. The DNA of the CDR3 is TGTGCCAGCAGCTTAGTGGCCGGCTACACCGGGGAGCTGTTTTTT. The chain recombines TRBV7-3 with TRBJ2-2; D is unresolved. The CDR3 loop spans 15 amino acids. Looked up from germline, CDR1 is SGHTA and CDR2 is FQGTGA. Trimming pared 2 bases from V and 3 bases from J, leaving 10 bases between.

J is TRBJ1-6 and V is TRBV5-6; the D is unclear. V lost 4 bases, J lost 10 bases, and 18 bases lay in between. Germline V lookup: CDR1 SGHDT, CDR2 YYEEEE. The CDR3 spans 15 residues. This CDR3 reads CASSHRAPQGSPLHF. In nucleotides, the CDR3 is TGTGCCAGCAGCCACCGGGCCCCTCAAGGGTCACCCCTCCACTTT.

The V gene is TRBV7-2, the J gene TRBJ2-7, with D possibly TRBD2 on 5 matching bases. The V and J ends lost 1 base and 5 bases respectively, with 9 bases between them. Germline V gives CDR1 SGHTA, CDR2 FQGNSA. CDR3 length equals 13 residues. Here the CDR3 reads CASSLVTGDEQYF. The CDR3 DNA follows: TGTGCCAGCAGCTTAGTAACCGGGGACGAGCAGTACTTC.

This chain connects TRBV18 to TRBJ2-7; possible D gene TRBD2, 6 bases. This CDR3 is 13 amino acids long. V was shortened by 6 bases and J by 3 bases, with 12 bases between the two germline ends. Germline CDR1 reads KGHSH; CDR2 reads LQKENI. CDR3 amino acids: CASSGGSRYEQYF. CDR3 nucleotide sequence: TGTGCCAGCTCGGGGGGTAGTCGCTACGAGCAGTACTTC.

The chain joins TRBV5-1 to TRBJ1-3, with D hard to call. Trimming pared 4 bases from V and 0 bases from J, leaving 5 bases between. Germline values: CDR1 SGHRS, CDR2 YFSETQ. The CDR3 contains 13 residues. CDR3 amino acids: CASSPYSGNTIYF. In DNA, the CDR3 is TGCGCCAGCAGCCCGTACTCTGGAAACACCATATATTTT.

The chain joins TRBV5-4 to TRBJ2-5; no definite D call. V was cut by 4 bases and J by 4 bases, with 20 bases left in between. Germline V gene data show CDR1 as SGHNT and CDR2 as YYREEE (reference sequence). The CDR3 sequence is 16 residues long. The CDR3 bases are TGTGCCAGCAGCAGTGGTCAGGTGAAGGTGCGAGAGACCCAGTACTTC. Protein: CASSSGQVKVRETQYF.

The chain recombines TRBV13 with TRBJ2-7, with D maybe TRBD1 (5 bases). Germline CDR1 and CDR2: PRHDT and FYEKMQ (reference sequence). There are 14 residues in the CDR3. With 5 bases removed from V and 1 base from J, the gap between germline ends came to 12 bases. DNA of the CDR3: TGTGCCAGCAGCCCCCGGCAGGGATCCTACGAGCAGTACTTC. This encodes CASSPRQGSYEQYF. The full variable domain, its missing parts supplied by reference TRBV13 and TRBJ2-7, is AAGVIQSPRHLIKEKRETATLKCYPIPRHDTVYWYQQGPGQDPQFLISFYEKMQSDKGSIPDRFSAQQFSDYHSELNMSSLELGDSALYFCASSPRQGSYEQYFGPGTRLTVT.

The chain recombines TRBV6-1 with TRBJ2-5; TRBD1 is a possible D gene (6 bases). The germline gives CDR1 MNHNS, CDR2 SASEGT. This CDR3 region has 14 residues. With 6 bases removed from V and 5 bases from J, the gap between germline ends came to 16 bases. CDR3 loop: CASRAITGLETQYF. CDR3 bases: TGTGCCAGCAGAGCAATAACAGGGTTGGAGACCCAGTACTTC.

CDR3 in DNA: TGTGCCAGCAGTTCGACTAGCGGGAAAGGAGGTGAGCAGTTCTTC. Protein product: CASSSTSGKGGEQFF. This chain links TRBV27 with TRBJ2-1; TRBD2 matches at 11 bases. The ends lost 4 bases at V and 9 bases at J; junction bases unmatched: 8. The CDR3 totals 15 residues. From germline, CDR1 is MNHEY and CDR2 SMNVEV (reference sequence).

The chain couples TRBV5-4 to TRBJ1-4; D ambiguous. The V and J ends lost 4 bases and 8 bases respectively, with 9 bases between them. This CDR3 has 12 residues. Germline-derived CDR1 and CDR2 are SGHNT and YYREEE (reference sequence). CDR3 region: CASSHPGEKLFF. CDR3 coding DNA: TGTGCCAGCAGCCACCCTGGGGAAAAACTGTTTTTT.

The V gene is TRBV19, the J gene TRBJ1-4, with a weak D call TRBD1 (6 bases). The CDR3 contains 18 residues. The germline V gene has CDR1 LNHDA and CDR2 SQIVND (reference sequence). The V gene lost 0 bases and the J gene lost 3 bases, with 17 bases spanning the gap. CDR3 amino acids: CASSIDPPSGAANEKLFF. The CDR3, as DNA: TGTGCCAGTAGTATAGACCCACCTTCGGGGGCGGCTAATGAAAAACTGTTTTTT.

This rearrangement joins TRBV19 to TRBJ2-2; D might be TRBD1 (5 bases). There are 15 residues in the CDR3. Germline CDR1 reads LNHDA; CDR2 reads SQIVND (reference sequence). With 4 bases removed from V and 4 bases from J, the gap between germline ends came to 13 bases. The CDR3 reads CASSTQGPLTGELFF. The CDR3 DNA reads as TGTGCCAGTAGTACTCAGGGTCCTCTCACCGGGGAGCTGTTTTTT.

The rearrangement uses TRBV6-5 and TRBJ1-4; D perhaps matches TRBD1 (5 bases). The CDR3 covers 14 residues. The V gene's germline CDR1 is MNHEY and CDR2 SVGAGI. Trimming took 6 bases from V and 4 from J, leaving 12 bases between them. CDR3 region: CASRPGRSNEKLFF. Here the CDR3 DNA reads TGTGCCAGCAGGCCGGGACGGAGTAATGAAAAACTGTTTTTT.

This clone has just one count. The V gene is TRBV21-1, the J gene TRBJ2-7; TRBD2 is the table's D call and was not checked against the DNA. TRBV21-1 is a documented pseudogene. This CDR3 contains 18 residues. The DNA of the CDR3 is TGTGCCAGCAGCAAAGCGCGGTTGGTGGTCCCCGGAAAATACGAGCAGTACTTC. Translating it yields CASSKARLVVPGKYEQYF.

DNA for the CDR3: TGTGCCAGTAGTCCGCGGGCAGGGCCAGAGACCCAGTACTTC. This encodes CASSPRAGPETQYF. The chain links TRBV19 to TRBJ2-5; possibly TRBD1 or TRBD2 for D (5 bases each). CDR3 length: 14 residues. V was shortened by 5 bases and J by 4 bases, with 14 bases between the two germline ends. Germline V CDR1 and CDR2: LNHDA, SQIVND (reference sequence).

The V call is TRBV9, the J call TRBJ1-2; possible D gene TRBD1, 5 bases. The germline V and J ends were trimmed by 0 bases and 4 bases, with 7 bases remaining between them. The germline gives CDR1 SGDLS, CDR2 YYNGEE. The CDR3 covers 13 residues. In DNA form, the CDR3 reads TGTGCCAGCAGCGTAGAAGGGGCCTATGGCTACACCTTC. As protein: CASSVEGAYGYTF.

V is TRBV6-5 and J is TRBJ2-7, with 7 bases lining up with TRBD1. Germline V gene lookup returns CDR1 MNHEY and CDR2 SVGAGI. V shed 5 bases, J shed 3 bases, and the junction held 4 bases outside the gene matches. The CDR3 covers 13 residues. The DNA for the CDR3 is TGTGCCAGCAGTAGGGGACAGCTCTACGAGCAGTACTTC. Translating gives CASSRGQLYEQYF.

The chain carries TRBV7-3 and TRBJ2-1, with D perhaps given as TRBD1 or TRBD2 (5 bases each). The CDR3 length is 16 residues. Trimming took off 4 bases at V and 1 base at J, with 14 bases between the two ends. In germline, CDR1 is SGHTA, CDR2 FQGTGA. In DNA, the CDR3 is TGTGCCAGCAGCTCCTCGCTGGGACGGTCCTACAATGAGCAGTTCTTC. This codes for CASSSSLGRSYNEQFF.

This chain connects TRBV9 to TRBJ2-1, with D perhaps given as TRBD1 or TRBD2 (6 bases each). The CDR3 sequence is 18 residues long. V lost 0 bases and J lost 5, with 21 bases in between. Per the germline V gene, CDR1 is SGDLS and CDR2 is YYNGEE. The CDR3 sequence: CASSVGGGWEVKNNEQFF. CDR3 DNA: TGTGCCAGCAGCGTAGGAGGGGGTTGGGAGGTCAAAAACAATGAGCAGTTCTTC.